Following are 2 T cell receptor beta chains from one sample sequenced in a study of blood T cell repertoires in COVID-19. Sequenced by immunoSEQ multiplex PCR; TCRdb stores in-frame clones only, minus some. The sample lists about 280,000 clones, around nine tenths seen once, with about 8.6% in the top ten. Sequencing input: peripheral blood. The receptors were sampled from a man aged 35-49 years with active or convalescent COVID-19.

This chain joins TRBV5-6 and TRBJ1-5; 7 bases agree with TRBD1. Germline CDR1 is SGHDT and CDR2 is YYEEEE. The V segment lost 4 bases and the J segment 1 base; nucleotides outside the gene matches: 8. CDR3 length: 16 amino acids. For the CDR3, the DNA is TGTGCCAGCAGCCTGACGGGGACAGCCAGCAATCAGCCCCAGCATTTT. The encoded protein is CASSLTGTASNQPQHF.

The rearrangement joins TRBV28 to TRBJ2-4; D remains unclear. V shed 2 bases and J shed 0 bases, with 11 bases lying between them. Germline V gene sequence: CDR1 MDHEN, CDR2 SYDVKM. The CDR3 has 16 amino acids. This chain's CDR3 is CASSLEAPLAKNIQYF. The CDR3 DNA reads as TGTGCCAGCAGTTTAGAAGCGCCACTAGCCAAAAACATTCAGTACTTC.